This TCR beta chain comes out of a study of patients and donors after allogeneic stem cell transplantation. TCRdb independently ran MiXCR on the RT-PCR reads; one entry per CDR3 protein. Here the sample spans about a million distinct CDR3 sequences, over 15% being singletons. This clonotype was picked up a small number of times. This clonotype was obtained from a human donor who was either an allogeneic HSCT recipient or a stem cell or donor lymphocyte infusion donor (not recorded which). It is not recorded whose cells these are; they may come from a transplant donor. Sequenced sample: blood, either unsorted or a sorted T cell fraction (not recorded which).

CDR3 coding DNA: TGTGCCAGCAGTTTACTCGGCTTTCGGGCACCGAACACTGAAGCTTTCTTT. This translates into CASSLLGFRAPNTEAFF. The chain recombines TRBV6-2 or TRBV6-3 with TRBJ1-1; D uncertain. The V end lost 4 bases, the J end lost 1 base, and 19 bases lay between the germline ends. From germline, CDR1 is MNHEY and CDR2 SVGEGT. The CDR3 consists of 17 residues.